This T cell receptor beta chain was captured in a study of blood T cells in healthy people across ages. Trimming took 5 bases from V and 7 from J; bases not matched to a gene: 3. The CDR3 totals 12 residues. Only a few counts were recorded for this clonotype. A second PCR, run for about 6 to 11 cycles, used a sample-barcoded 5' primer plus a J-beta primer mix. Sequencing yielded, for each sample, at least 3 million paired-end reads carrying CDR3. TCRdb re-called the 5' RACE reads with MiXCR, one entry per CDR3 protein. The sample consists of around 1.1 million distinct CDR3 sequences, roughly two fifths of them appearing once. Isolation recovered at least 6.5 million PBMCs from every sample.

The origin of this receptor is a man aged 18 to 30 in good health. The sample taken for sequencing was blood. The chain is built from TRBV12-3 or TRBV12-4 and TRBJ1-1; TRBD1 aligns across 8 bases. CDR3 protein: CASSKQGDEAFF. As DNA, the CDR3 is TGTGCCAGCAGTAAACAGGGGGATGAAGCTTTCTTT.